Listed below are T cell receptor beta chains from one sample, sequenced in a study of T cell changes during pregnancy in multiple sclerosis. Assay: immunoSEQ multiplex PCR; the TCRdb copy retains only in-frame clones and omits some. The sample carries 25,000 to 35,000 clones, more than 80% recorded once. The sample was CD8+ T cells from peripheral blood mononuclear cells, taken before pregnancy. Receptors were obtained from a female donor with multiple sclerosis, enrolled in a pregnancy study. Both conserved end residues are part of each CDR3. A D gene is named only where the DNA matches it firmly. Clone size is stated in some rows and not others, as once, few, many or a class when expanded.

size	V	D	J	DNA	CDR3
.	TRBV19	TRBD1	TRBJ2-7	TGTGCCAGTAGTATAGGACAGGGTTCCTACGAGCAGTACTTC	CASSIGQGSYEQYF
.	TRBV7-3	.	TRBJ2-3	TGTGCCAGCAGCTTTAGCGGCCGCGGCACAGATACGCAGTATTTT	CASSFSGRGTDTQYF
.	TRBV5-1	.	TRBJ1-2	TGCGCCAGCAGCTTCGAACAGGGTCAAGCCCACTATGGCTACACCTTC	CASSFEQGQAHYGYTF
.	TRBV9	.	TRBJ2-2	TGTGCCAGCAGCTTCCGACAGAAAAACACCGGGGAGCTGTTTTTT	CASSFRQKNTGELFF
.	TRBV28	.	TRBJ2-7	TGTGCCAGCAGTACAGGGATAGCTTCGTGGGGCGAGCAGTACTTC	CASSTGIASWGEQYF
.	TRBV27	TRBD1	TRBJ1-2	TGTGCCAGCAGGGGATTGACAGGGCTCTTTAACTATGGCTACACCTTC	CASRGLTGLFNYGYTF
.	TRBV6-1	TRBD1	TRBJ1-1	TGTGCCAGCAGGGGACAGCGTGAAGCTTTCTTT	CASRGQREAFF
.	TRBV19	.	TRBJ1-5	TGTGCCAGTAGTATAGCAGACTATAGCAATCAGCCCCAGCATTTT	CASSIADYSNQPQHF
.	TRBV7-9	.	TRBJ1-2	TGTGCCAGCAGCTTTACAGGGTCTTATGGCTACACCTTC	CASSFTGSYGYTF
.	TRBV13	TRBD2	TRBJ2-5	TGTGCCAGCAGCTTAGGACTAGCGGGGGGGCCGGAGACCCAGTACTTC	CASSLGLAGGPETQYF
once	TRBV30	.	TRBJ2-1	TGTGCCTGGAGTTATTCCTACAATGAGCAGTTCTTC	CAWSYSYNEQFF
.	TRBV9	TRBD1	TRBJ2-7	TGTGCCAGCAGCGTAGAGGCTGGGACAGGGTCGGACGAGCAGTACTTC	CASSVEAGTGSDEQYF
.	TRBV19	.	TRBJ1-1	TGTGCCAGTATTGCTATGAACACTGAAGCTTTCTTT	CASIAMNTEAFF
.	TRBV5-5	TRBD2	TRBJ2-3	TGTGCCAGCAGCCAGGAAGGTAGCGGGAGGGCAATAGGCACAGATACGCAGTATTTT	CASSQEGSGRAIGTDTQYF
.	TRBV9	TRBD1	TRBJ2-2	TGTGCCAGCAGCGAGACAGGGAGCACCGGGGAGCTGTTTTTT	CASSETGSTGELFF
.	TRBV29-1	TRBD1	TRBJ2-7	TGCAGCGTACTCAGGGGGCACTCCTACGAGCAGTACTTC	CSVLRGHSYEQYF
few	TRBV30	TRBD1	TRBJ1-1	TGTGCCTGGATTAGGACAGGGGCGACTGAAGCTTTCTTT	CAWIRTGATEAFF
.	TRBV4-3	TRBD1	TRBJ1-2	TGCGCCAGCAGCCAATCCAGACAGGGGCTAACTTATGGCTACACCTTC	CASSQSRQGLTYGYTF
few	TRBV18	.	TRBJ1-1	TGTGCCAGCTCATCCAGACAGGTGAACACTGAAGCTTTCTTT	CASSSRQVNTEAFF
.	TRBV6-1	.	TRBJ2-3	TGTGCCAGCAGTGATCGGAGGGGTGGGGGTACGGATACGCAGTATTTT	CASSDRRGGGTDTQYF
.	TRBV13	TRBD1	TRBJ1-5	TGTGCCAGCAGCTGGGAGACAGGGGAGGGCAATCAGCCCCAGCATTTT	CASSWETGEGNQPQHF
.	TRBV7-3	.	TRBJ2-2	TGTGCCAGCAGCTTAACCTCGGGACTTCGGTACACCGGGGAGCTGTTTTTT	CASSLTSGLRYTGELFF
.	TRBV7-2	TRBD2	TRBJ2-1	TGTGCCAGCAGCTTAGGCCTAGCGGGACCCTATCAGAATGAGCAGTTCTTC	CASSLGLAGPYQNEQFF
.	TRBV27	TRBD2	TRBJ2-7	TGTGCCAGCAGTTTACTAACCCCCGCGGGAGGGCTCGAGCAGTACTTC	CASSLLTPAGGLEQYF
.	TRBV6-1	TRBD1	TRBJ2-5	TGTGCCAGCAGTGTTGGGACAGGGGGCGGAGAGACCCAGTACTTC	CASSVGTGGGETQYF
.	TRBV19	.	TRBJ2-7	TGTGCCAGTAGCCCGACAGGTTTTTCCTACGAGCAGTACTTC	CASSPTGFSYEQYF
once	TRBV19	.	TRBJ2-3	TGTGCCAGTAGTTGGGCGGGGGCTAGCACAGATACGCAGTATTTT	CASSWAGASTDTQYF
.	TRBV9	.	TRBJ2-7	TGTGCCAGCAGCTTCGAGGGACAAGCCGACGAGCAGTACTTC	CASSFEGQADEQYF
.	TRBV25-1	.	TRBJ2-2	TGTGCCAGCAAAGTTCCCGGGGCCGGGGAGCTGTTTTTT	CASKVPGAGELFF
.	TRBV29-1	.	TRBJ2-7	TGCAGCGTTGAACAGGACAACCCCTACGAGCAGTACTTC	CSVEQDNPYEQYF
.	TRBV9	.	TRBJ1-1	TGTGCCAGCAGCGACCTAATGAACACTGAAGCTTTCTTT	CASSDLMNTEAFF
.	TRBV7-8	TRBD2	TRBJ2-5	TGTGCCAGCAGCCCTACCGCGGGAGGCCCATCCCAGTACTTC	CASSPTAGGPSQYF
.	TRBV7-9	TRBD2	TRBJ2-1	TGTGCCAGCAGCTCCCTGAAAGCGGGAATGGGCAATGAGCAGTTCTTC	CASSSLKAGMGNEQFF
.	TRBV7-2	.	TRBJ1-4	TGTGCCAGCAGCATCAACAGGGTCCCGGATGAAAAACTGTTTTTT	CASSINRVPDEKLFF
.	TRBV19	TRBD1	TRBJ1-2	TGTGCCAGTAGTCGGGGGACAGGTCTTGGCTATGGCTACACCTTC	CASSRGTGLGYGYTF
.	TRBV2	TRBD1	TRBJ2-2	TGTGCCAGCGTTGAAGGGACAGGGATCACCGGGGAGCTGTTTTTT	CASVEGTGITGELFF
.	TRBV6-1	TRBD2	TRBJ2-7	TGTGCCAGCAGTGAAGGGGGACTAGCGGGAGAGCAGTACTTC	CASSEGGLAGEQYF
.	TRBV10-1	.	TRBJ1-1	TGCGCCAGCAGCCCCCGGGGGGTCCTGAACACTGAAGCTTTCTTT	CASSPRGVLNTEAFF
.	TRBV5-1	TRBD2	TRBJ2-7	TGCGCCAGCAGCCCGACGACTAGCGAGTCGGGTGAGCAGTACTTC	CASSPTTSESGEQYF
.	TRBV19	.	TRBJ1-5	TGTGCCAGTAGTAACGGGGGGCAGCCCCAGCATTTT	CASSNGGQPQHF
.	TRBV9	TRBD1	TRBJ2-3	TGTGCCAGCAGCGTAGTCCAGGGGGAAAACACAGATACGCAGTATTTT	CASSVVQGENTDTQYF
.	TRBV27	TRBD2	TRBJ2-3	TGTGCCAGCAGTTTAGGACTAGCGGGGGGATTAGGCACAGATACGCAGTATTTT	CASSLGLAGGLGTDTQYF
.	TRBV4-3	.	TRBJ2-1	TGCGCCAGCAGCCAGGGGCGGAGCTCCTACAATGAGCAGTTCTTC	CASSQGRSSYNEQFF
.	TRBV10-2	TRBD2	TRBJ2-2	TGCGCCAGTACGGGGGGTGCGGAGCTGTTTTTT	CASTGGAELFF
.	TRBV7-9	.	TRBJ1-1	TGTGCCAGCAGCTTCGGCACTGAAGCTTTCTTT	CASSFGTEAFF
.	TRBV7-3	.	TRBJ2-2	TGTGCCAGCAGCCCTAGGACCGGGGAGCTGTTTTTT	CASSPRTGELFF
.	TRBV21-1	.	TRBJ2-1	TGTGCCAGCAGCAAAAAAGGGGGGGCAGGACAGTTCTATCCAGGGCACAATGAGCAGTTCTTC	CASSKKGGAGQFYPGHNEQFF
.	TRBV7-9	.	TRBJ1-2	TGTGCCAGCAACACGCAGGGGTCCCCCTATGGCTACACCTTC	CASNTQGSPYGYTF
.	TRBV27	TRBD2	TRBJ2-7	TGTGCCAGCAGTTTTAGCGGGAGCACCTACGAGCAGTACTTC	CASSFSGSTYEQYF
.	TRBV7-2	TRBD1	TRBJ1-2	TGTGCCAGCAGCTTAGAGGGACAGGGGGCCATATTGAACTATGGCTACACCTTC	CASSLEGQGAILNYGYTF
few	TRBV7-9	TRBD1	TRBJ1-1	TGTGCCAGCACAGCACAGGGGGCCACTGAAGCTTTCTTT	CASTAQGATEAFF
.	TRBV25-1	.	TRBJ1-4	TGTGCCAGCAGTGAGCCAGTTCAGAGGGAAAAACTGTTTTTT	CASSEPVQREKLFF
.	TRBV29-1	TRBD2	TRBJ2-1	TGCAGCGTTGGGACTAGCGGGGGTCCGTACAATGAGCAGTTCTTC	CSVGTSGGPYNEQFF
.	TRBV7-8	.	TRBJ1-2	TGTGCCAGCCAGGGAATATCCAGCTATGGCTACACCTTC	CASQGISSYGYTF
.	TRBV7-9	TRBD1	TRBJ2-3	TGTGCCAGCAGCTCCCTGGGACAGGATGCACAAAATACGCAGTATTTT	CASSSLGQDAQNTQYF
.	TRBV4-1	.	TRBJ2-7	TGCGCCAGCAGCCAAGAACAGGGCTACGAGCAGTACTTC	CASSQEQGYEQYF
once	TRBV7-9	TRBD1	TRBJ2-7	TGTGCCAGCAGCTCCGACAGGGATTCCTACGAGCAGTACTTC	CASSSDRDSYEQYF